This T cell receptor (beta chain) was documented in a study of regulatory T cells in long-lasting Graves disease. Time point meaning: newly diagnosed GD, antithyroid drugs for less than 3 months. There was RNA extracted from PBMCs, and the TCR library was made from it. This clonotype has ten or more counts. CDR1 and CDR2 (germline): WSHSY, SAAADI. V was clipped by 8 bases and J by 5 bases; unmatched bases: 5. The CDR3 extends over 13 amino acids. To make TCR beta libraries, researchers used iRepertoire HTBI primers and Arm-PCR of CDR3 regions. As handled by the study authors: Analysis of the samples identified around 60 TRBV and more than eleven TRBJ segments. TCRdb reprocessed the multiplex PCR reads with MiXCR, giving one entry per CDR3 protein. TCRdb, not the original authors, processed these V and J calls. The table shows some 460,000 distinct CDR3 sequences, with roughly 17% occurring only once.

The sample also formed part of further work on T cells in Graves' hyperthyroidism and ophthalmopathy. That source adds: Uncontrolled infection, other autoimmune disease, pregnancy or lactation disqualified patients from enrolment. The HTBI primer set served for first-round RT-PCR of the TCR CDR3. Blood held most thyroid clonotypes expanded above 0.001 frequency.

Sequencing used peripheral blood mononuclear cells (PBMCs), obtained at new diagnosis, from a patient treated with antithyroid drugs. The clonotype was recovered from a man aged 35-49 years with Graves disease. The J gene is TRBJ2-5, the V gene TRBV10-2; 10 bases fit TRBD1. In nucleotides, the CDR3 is TGCGCCAGCGCCCGGGACAGGGGCGAGACCCAGTACTTC. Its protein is CASARDRGETQYF.